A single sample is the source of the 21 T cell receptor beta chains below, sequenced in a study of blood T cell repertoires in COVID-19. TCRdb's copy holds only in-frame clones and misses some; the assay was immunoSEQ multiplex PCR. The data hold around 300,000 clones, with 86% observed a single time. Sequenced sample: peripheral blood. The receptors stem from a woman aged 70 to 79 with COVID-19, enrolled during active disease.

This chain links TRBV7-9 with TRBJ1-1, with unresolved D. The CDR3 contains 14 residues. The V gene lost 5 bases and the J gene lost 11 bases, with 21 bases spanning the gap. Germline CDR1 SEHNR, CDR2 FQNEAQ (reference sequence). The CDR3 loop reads CASSRVGGSPRAFF. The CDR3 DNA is TGTGCCAGCAGCCGGGTGGGAGGGTCCCCAAGGGCTTTCTTT. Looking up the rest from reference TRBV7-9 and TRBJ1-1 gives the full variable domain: DTGVSQNPRHKITKRGQNVTFRCDPISEHNRLYWYRQTLGQGPEFLTYFQNEAQLEKSRLLSDRFSAERPKGSFSTLEIQRTEQGDSAMYLCASSRVGGSPRAFFGQGTRLTVV.

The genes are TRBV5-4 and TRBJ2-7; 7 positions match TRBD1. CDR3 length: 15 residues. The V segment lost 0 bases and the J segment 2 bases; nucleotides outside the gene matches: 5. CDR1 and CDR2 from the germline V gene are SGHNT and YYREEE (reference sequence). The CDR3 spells CASSLVGTAAYEQYF. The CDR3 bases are TGTGCCAGCAGCTTGGTCGGGACAGCGGCCTACGAGCAGTACTTC.

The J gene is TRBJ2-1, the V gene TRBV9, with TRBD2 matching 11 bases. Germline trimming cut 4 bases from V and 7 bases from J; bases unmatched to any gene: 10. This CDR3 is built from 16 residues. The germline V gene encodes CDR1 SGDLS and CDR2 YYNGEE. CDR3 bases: TGTGCCAGCAGCCCTAGGGGGGGACTAGCGGAAAATGAGCAGTTCTTC. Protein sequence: CASSPRGGLAENEQFF.

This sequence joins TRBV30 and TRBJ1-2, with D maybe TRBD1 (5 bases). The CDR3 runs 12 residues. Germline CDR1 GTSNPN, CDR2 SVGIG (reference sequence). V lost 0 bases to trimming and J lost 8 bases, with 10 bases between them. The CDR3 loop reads CAWSVGAGGYTF. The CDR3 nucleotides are TGTGCCTGGAGTGTAGGGGCTGGGGGCTACACCTTC.

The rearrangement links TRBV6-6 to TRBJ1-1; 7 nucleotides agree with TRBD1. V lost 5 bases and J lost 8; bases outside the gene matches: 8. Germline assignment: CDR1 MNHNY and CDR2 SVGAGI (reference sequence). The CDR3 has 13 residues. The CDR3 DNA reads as TGTGCCAGCAGTCCCGATGAGGGACAGGAAGCTTTCTTT. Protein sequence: CASSPDEGQEAFF.

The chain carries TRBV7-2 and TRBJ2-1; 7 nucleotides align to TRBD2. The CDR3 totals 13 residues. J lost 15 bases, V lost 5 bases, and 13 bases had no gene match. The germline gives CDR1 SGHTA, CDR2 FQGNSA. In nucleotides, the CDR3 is TGTGCCAGCAGCCCCGGACTAGTCGAGAGAGGGTTCTTC. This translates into CASSPGLVERGFF.

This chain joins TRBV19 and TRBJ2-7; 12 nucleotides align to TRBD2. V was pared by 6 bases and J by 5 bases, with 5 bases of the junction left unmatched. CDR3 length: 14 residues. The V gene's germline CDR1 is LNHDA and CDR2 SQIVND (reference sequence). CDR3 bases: TGTGCCAGTAGCAGACTAGCGGGGGTCAACGAGCAGTACTTC. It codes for CASSRLAGVNEQYF.

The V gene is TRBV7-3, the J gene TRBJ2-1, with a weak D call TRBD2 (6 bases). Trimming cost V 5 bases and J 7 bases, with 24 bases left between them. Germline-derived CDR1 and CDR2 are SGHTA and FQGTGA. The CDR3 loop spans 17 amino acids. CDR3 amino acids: CASSAKSSVNDRNEQFF. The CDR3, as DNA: TGTGCCAGCAGCGCTAAATCTAGCGTTAATGATCGTAATGAGCAGTTCTTC.

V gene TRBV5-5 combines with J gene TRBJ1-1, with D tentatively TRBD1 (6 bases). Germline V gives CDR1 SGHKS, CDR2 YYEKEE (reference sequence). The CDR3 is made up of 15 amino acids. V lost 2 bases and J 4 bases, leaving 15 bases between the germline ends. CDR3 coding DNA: TGTGCCAGCAGCTTTGGGCAGGGGCAGGTCACTGAAGCTTTCTTT. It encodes CASSFGQGQVTEAFF.

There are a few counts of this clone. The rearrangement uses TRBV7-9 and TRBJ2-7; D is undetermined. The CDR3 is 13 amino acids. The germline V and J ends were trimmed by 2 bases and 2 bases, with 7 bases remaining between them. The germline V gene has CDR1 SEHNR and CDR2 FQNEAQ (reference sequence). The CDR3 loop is CASSLTTTYEQYF. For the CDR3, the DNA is TGTGCCAGCAGCTTAACAACGACCTACGAGCAGTACTTC.

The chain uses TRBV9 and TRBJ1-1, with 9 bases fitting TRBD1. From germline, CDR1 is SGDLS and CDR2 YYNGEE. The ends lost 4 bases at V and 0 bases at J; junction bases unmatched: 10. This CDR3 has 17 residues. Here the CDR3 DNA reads TGTGCCAGCAGCAGAAGAGACAGGGGGACTCTGAACACTGAAGCTTTCTTT. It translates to CASSRRDRGTLNTEAFF.

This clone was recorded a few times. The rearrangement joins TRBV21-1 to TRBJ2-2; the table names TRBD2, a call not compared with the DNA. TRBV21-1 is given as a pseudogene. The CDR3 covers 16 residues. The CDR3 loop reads CASSIARFYNTGELFF. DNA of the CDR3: TGTGCCAGCAGCATCGCCCGGTTCTATAACACCGGGGAGCTGTTTTTT.

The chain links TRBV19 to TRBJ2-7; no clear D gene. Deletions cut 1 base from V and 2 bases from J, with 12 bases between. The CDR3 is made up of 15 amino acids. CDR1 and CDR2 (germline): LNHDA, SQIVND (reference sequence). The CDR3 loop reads CASSIAGGAPYEQYF. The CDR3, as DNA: TGTGCCAGTAGTATAGCTGGCGGAGCGCCCTACGAGCAGTACTTC.

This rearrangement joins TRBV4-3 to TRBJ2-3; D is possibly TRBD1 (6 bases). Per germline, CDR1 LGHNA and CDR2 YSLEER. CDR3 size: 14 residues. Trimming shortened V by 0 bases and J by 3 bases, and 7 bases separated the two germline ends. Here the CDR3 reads CASSQDQGTDTQYF. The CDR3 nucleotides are TGCGCCAGCAGCCAAGACCAGGGGACAGATACGCAGTATTTT.

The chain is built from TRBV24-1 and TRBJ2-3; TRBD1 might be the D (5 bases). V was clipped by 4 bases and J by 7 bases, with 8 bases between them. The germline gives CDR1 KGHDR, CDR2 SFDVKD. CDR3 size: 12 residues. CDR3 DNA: TGTGCCACCAGTGAGCAGGGTTATACGCAGTATTTT. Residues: CATSEQGYTQYF.

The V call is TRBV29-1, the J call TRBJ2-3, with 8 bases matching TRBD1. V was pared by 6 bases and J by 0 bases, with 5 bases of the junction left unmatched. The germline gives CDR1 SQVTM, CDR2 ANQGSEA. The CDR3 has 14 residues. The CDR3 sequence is CSVHDRGSTDTQYF. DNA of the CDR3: TGCAGCGTCCATGACAGGGGAAGCACAGATACGCAGTATTTT.

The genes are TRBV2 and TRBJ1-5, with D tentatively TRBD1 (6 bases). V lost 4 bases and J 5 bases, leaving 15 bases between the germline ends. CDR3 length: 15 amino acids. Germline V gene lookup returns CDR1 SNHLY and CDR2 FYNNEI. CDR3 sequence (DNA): TGTGCCAGCAGTGTGGAAGGGACACCCGATCAGCCCCAGCATTTT. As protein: CASSVEGTPDQPQHF.

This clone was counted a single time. The CDR3 DNA follows: TGTGCCAGCAGTTTTGACAGGGGGTCCGGAAACACCATATATTTT. The encoded protein is CASSFDRGSGNTIYF. The chain couples TRBV6-5 to TRBJ1-3; 9 nucleotides agree with TRBD1. Trimming removed 4 bases from V and 4 bases from J; junction bases left unmatched: 5. Germline CDR1 reads MNHEY; CDR2 reads SVGAGI. The CDR3 is 15 residues long.

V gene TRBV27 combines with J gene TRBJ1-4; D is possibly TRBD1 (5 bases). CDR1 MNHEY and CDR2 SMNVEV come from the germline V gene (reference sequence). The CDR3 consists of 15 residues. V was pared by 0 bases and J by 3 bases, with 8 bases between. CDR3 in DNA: TGTGCCAGCAGTTTATCGAGACAGTCTAATGAAAAACTGTTTTTT. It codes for CASSLSRQSNEKLFF.

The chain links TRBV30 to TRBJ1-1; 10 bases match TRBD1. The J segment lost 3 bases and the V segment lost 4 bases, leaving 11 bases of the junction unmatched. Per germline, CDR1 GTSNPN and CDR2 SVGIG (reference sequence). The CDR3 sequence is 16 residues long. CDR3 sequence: CAWKGRDRGGYTEAFF. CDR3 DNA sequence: TGTGCCTGGAAGGGTCGGGACAGGGGAGGGTACACTGAAGCTTTCTTT.

For the CDR3, the DNA is TGTGCCAGCAGTTTATCGAATGGCGGGGACTCCTACGAGCAGTACTTC. This gives the protein CASSLSNGGDSYEQYF. V is TRBV27 and J is TRBJ2-7; tentatively, D is TRBD2 (6 bases). V was pared by 0 bases and J by 0 bases, with 12 bases between. CDR1 MNHEY and CDR2 SMNVEV come from the germline V gene (reference sequence). This CDR3 region has 16 residues.